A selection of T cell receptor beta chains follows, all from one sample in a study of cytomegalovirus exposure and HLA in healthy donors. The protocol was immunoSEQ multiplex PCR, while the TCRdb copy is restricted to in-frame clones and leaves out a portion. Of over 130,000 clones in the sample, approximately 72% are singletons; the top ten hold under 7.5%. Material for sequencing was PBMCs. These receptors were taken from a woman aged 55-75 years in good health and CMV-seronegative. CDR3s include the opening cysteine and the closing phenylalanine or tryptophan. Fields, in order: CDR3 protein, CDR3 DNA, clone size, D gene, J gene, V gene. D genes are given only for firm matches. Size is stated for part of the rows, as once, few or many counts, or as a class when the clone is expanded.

CDR3aa: CASSETGGPTGELFF
CDR3nt: TGTGCCAGCAGTGAAACGGGGGGACCCACCGGGGAGCTGTTTTTT
abundance: .
d_gene: TRBD2
j_gene: TRBJ2-2
v_gene: TRBV2

CDR3aa: CASRPRARGSTEAFF
CDR3nt: TGTGCCAGCAGACCTAGAGCCAGGGGGAGTACTGAAGCTTTCTTT
abundance: .
d_gene: TRBD1
j_gene: TRBJ1-1
v_gene: TRBV6-4

CDR3aa: CSSSSAVAGGETQYF
CDR3nt: TGTTCCAGCAGCTCCGCGGTAGCGGGAGGAGAGACCCAGTACTTC
abundance: once
d_gene: TRBD2
j_gene: TRBJ2-5
v_gene: TRBV7-9

CDR3aa: CASSLTAGSTDTQYF
CDR3nt: TGTGCCAGCAGCTTAACGGCGGGAAGCACAGATACGCAGTATTTT
abundance: .
d_gene: .
j_gene: TRBJ2-3
v_gene: TRBV7-3

CDR3aa: CASSQGQGLGNSPLHF
CDR3nt: TGCGCCAGCAGCCAGGGACAGGGCCTGGGGAATTCACCCCTCCACTTT
abundance: few
d_gene: TRBD1
j_gene: TRBJ1-6
v_gene: TRBV5-1

CDR3aa: CARSRSKRGLSTGELFF
CDR3nt: TGTGCCAGAAGCCGCTCGAAAAGGGGGTTAAGCACCGGGGAGCTGTTTTTT
abundance: .
d_gene: .
j_gene: TRBJ2-2
v_gene: TRBV5-3

CDR3aa: CASSLSGGGETQYF
CDR3nt: TGTGCCAGCTCCCTTAGCGGGGGAGGAGAGACCCAGTACTTC
abundance: .
d_gene: TRBD2
j_gene: TRBJ2-5
v_gene: TRBV18

CDR3aa: CASSRLAGSYNEQFF
CDR3nt: TGTGCCAGTAGTAGGCTAGCGGGGAGCTACAATGAGCAGTTCTTC
abundance: .
d_gene: TRBD2
j_gene: TRBJ2-1
v_gene: TRBV19

CDR3aa: CAIRDAGKGDTQYF
CDR3nt: TGTGCCATCAGAGACGCGGGGAAGGGGGATACGCAGTATTTT
abundance: few
d_gene: .
j_gene: TRBJ2-3
v_gene: TRBV10-3

CDR3aa: CASSYEGPNTDTQYF
CDR3nt: TGTGCCAGCAGTTACGAGGGTCCGAACACAGATACGCAGTATTTT
abundance: .
d_gene: .
j_gene: TRBJ2-3
v_gene: TRBV6-5

CDR3aa: CSVSSDTDTQYF
CDR3nt: TGCAGCGTATCCAGCGACACAGATACGCAGTATTTT
abundance: few
d_gene: .
j_gene: TRBJ2-3
v_gene: TRBV29-1

CDR3aa: CASSSGLAGPGSDTQYF
CDR3nt: TGTGCTAGCAGCTCGGGACTAGCGGGGCCAGGGTCAGATACGCAGTATTTT
abundance: .
d_gene: TRBD2
j_gene: TRBJ2-3
v_gene: TRBV7-7

CDR3aa: CASSLEGLAGVNADTQYF
CDR3nt: TGCGCCAGCAGCTTGGAGGGACTAGCGGGAGTGAACGCAGATACGCAGTATTTT
abundance: .
d_gene: TRBD2
j_gene: TRBJ2-3
v_gene: TRBV5-1

CDR3aa: CASRQPGQYGYTF
CDR3nt: TGTGCCAGCAGGCAACCTGGACAGTATGGCTACACCTTC
abundance: .
d_gene: .
j_gene: TRBJ1-2
v_gene: TRBV6-5

CDR3aa: CASSVLWNTEAFF
CDR3nt: TGTGCCAGCAGCGTCCTGTGGAACACTGAAGCTTTCTTT
abundance: .
d_gene: .
j_gene: TRBJ1-1
v_gene: TRBV9

CDR3aa: CASSRGQGPANQPQHF
CDR3nt: TGTGCCAGTAGTCGCGGACAGGGGCCCGCCAATCAGCCCCAGCATTTT
abundance: .
d_gene: TRBD1
j_gene: TRBJ1-5
v_gene: TRBV19

CDR3aa: CASSNTPNYGYTF
CDR3nt: TGTGCCAGCAGCAACACACCGAACTATGGCTACACCTTC
abundance: few
d_gene: .
j_gene: TRBJ1-2
v_gene: TRBV6-6

CDR3aa: CASSGQVGQPQHF
CDR3nt: TGTGCCAGCAGTGGACAGGTTGGGCAGCCCCAGCATTTT
abundance: .
d_gene: .
j_gene: TRBJ1-5
v_gene: TRBV2

CDR3aa: CASSPQGLQETQYF
CDR3nt: TGTGCCAGCAGCCCACAGGGCCTCCAAGAGACCCAGTACTTC
abundance: few
d_gene: .
j_gene: TRBJ2-5
v_gene: TRBV5-4

CDR3aa: CSDRGLAGEEGELFF
CDR3nt: TGCAGCGACCGGGGACTAGCGGGAGAGGAGGGGGAGCTGTTTTTT
abundance: .
d_gene: TRBD2
j_gene: TRBJ2-2
v_gene: TRBV29-1

CDR3aa: CASSERQGYSPLHF
CDR3nt: TGTGCCAGCAGTGAAAGGCAGGGATACTCACCCCTCCACTTT
abundance: .
d_gene: .
j_gene: TRBJ1-6
v_gene: TRBV6-1

CDR3aa: CASSVQAGGAAKNIQYF
CDR3nt: TGTGCCAGCAGTGTCCAAGCAGGGGGCGCAGCCAAAAACATTCAGTACTTC
abundance: .
d_gene: TRBD1
j_gene: TRBJ2-4
v_gene: TRBV2

CDR3aa: CASSLGRNSPLHF
CDR3nt: TGCGCCAGCAGCTTGGGTCGGAATTCACCCCTCCACTTT
abundance: .
d_gene: .
j_gene: TRBJ1-6
v_gene: TRBV5-1

CDR3aa: CASRTDRVNYGYTF
CDR3nt: TGTGCCAGCAGAACCGACAGGGTTAACTATGGCTACACCTTC
abundance: .
d_gene: TRBD1
j_gene: TRBJ1-2
v_gene: TRBV27

CDR3aa: CASSQQGGGYGYTF
CDR3nt: TGCGCCAGCAGCCAACAGGGGGGCGGCTATGGCTACACCTTC
abundance: few
d_gene: TRBD1
j_gene: TRBJ1-2
v_gene: TRBV4-1

CDR3aa: CASSLGLAGANVLTF
CDR3nt: TGTGCCAGCAGCTTAGGGCTAGCTGGGGCCAACGTCCTGACTTTC
abundance: .
d_gene: .
j_gene: TRBJ2-6
v_gene: TRBV7-2

CDR3aa: CASSLSAGDSYEQYF
CDR3nt: TGTGCCAGCAGTTTATCCGCAGGGGACTCCTACGAGCAGTACTTC
abundance: .
d_gene: .
j_gene: TRBJ2-7
v_gene: TRBV27

CDR3aa: CASSLSHSYGYTF
CDR3nt: TGTGCCAGCAGTTTATCGCACAGCTATGGCTACACCTTC
abundance: .
d_gene: .
j_gene: TRBJ1-2
v_gene: TRBV27

CDR3aa: CASRIGTDTGELFF
CDR3nt: TGTGCCAGCAGGATCGGGACAGACACCGGGGAGCTGTTTTTT
abundance: once
d_gene: TRBD1
j_gene: TRBJ2-2
v_gene: TRBV2

CDR3aa: CASSIAPGRRAEAFF
CDR3nt: TGTGCCAGTAGTATAGCCCCGGGAAGGAGGGCTGAAGCTTTCTTT
abundance: .
d_gene: .
j_gene: TRBJ1-1
v_gene: TRBV19

CDR3aa: CASSAQTTGVGTEAFF
CDR3nt: TGTGCCAGCAGCGCACAGACTACAGGGGTAGGTACTGAAGCTTTCTTT
abundance: few
d_gene: TRBD1
j_gene: TRBJ1-1
v_gene: TRBV9

CDR3aa: CASSGLAGPRPGELFF
CDR3nt: TGCGCCAGCTCGGGACTAGCGGGACCGAGGCCCGGGGAGCTGTTTTTT
abundance: once
d_gene: TRBD2
j_gene: TRBJ2-2
v_gene: TRBV5-1

CDR3aa: CASSGGLREKLFF
CDR3nt: TGTGCCAGCAGCGGGGGCCTCCGGGAAAAACTGTTTTTT
abundance: .
d_gene: .
j_gene: TRBJ1-4
v_gene: TRBV11-2

CDR3aa: CASRGQGWNTGELFF
CDR3nt: TGTGCCAGCAGAGGACAGGGATGGAACACCGGGGAGCTGTTTTTT
abundance: .
d_gene: TRBD1
j_gene: TRBJ2-2
v_gene: TRBV6-1

CDR3aa: CASSLALGATDTQYF
CDR3nt: TGCGCCAGCAGCTTGGCCTTGGGGGCCACAGATACGCAGTATTTT
abundance: .
d_gene: .
j_gene: TRBJ2-3
v_gene: TRBV5-1

CDR3aa: CASSQGAGANVLTF
CDR3nt: TGTGCCAGCTCGCAGGGGGCTGGGGCCAACGTCCTGACTTTC
abundance: .
d_gene: TRBD1
j_gene: TRBJ2-6
v_gene: TRBV18

CDR3aa: CASSLAWDRRDTEAFF
CDR3nt: TGTGCCAGCAGTTTGGCCTGGGACAGGAGGGACACTGAAGCTTTCTTT
abundance: .
d_gene: TRBD1
j_gene: TRBJ1-1
v_gene: TRBV27

CDR3aa: CASRVGGASSEQYF
CDR3nt: TGTGCCAGCAGGGTGGGGGGGGCATCCAGCGAGCAGTACTTC
abundance: .
d_gene: .
j_gene: TRBJ2-7
v_gene: TRBV7-2

CDR3aa: CASSFSAGALYNEQFF
CDR3nt: TGTGCCAGCAGTTTCTCGGCGGGGGCCCTTTACAATGAGCAGTTCTTC
abundance: .
d_gene: .
j_gene: TRBJ2-1
v_gene: TRBV27

CDR3aa: CASSPTGDRRIGYTF
CDR3nt: TGTGCCAGCTCACCAACGGGGGACAGGCGGATCGGCTACACCTTC
abundance: .
d_gene: TRBD1
j_gene: TRBJ1-2
v_gene: TRBV18

CDR3aa: CASSSSGGAADTQYF
CDR3nt: TGTGCCAGCAGCTCTAGCGGGGGGGCCGCAGATACGCAGTATTTT
abundance: few
d_gene: TRBD2
j_gene: TRBJ2-3
v_gene: TRBV7-3

CDR3aa: CASSLDRGSTDTQYF
CDR3nt: TGTGCCAGCAGCCTAGACAGGGGAAGCACAGATACGCAGTATTTT
abundance: few
d_gene: TRBD1
j_gene: TRBJ2-3
v_gene: TRBV7-8

CDR3aa: CASSGTGYEQYF
CDR3nt: TGTGCCAGCAGTGGGACAGGTTACGAGCAGTACTTC
abundance: .
d_gene: TRBD1
j_gene: TRBJ2-7
v_gene: TRBV7-2

CDR3aa: CASSLGVSGLYNEQFF
CDR3nt: TGCGCCAGCAGCTTGGGGGTTAGCGGCCTATACAATGAGCAGTTCTTC
abundance: few
d_gene: .
j_gene: TRBJ2-1
v_gene: TRBV5-1

CDR3aa: CASSPLGGVKRNEQFF
CDR3nt: TGTGCCAGCAGCCCCCTAGGGGGGGTTAAAAGGAATGAGCAGTTCTTC
abundance: once
d_gene: .
j_gene: TRBJ2-1
v_gene: TRBV21-1

CDR3aa: CASSLLWTRTYEQYF
CDR3nt: TGTGCCAGCAGCTTACTGTGGACACGTACCTACGAGCAGTACTTC
abundance: .
d_gene: .
j_gene: TRBJ2-7
v_gene: TRBV5-8

CDR3aa: CASSNGRGRQETQYF
CDR3nt: TGTGCCAGCAGTAACGGCAGGGGAAGGCAAGAGACCCAGTACTTC
abundance: .
d_gene: .
j_gene: TRBJ2-5
v_gene: TRBV7-9

CDR3aa: CASSPGTSGGAQWYF
CDR3nt: TGCGCCAGCAGCCCGGGGACTAGCGGGGGGGCACAGTGGTACTTC
abundance: .
d_gene: TRBD2
j_gene: TRBJ2-7
v_gene: TRBV5-1

CDR3aa: CASSYINPYEQYF
CDR3nt: TGTGCCAGCAGCTACATTAACCCCTACGAGCAGTACTTC
abundance: once
d_gene: .
j_gene: TRBJ2-7
v_gene: TRBV7-2

CDR3aa: CASTRGDTKTQYF
CDR3nt: TGTGCCAGCACCCGAGGGGACACCAAGACCCAGTACTTC
abundance: .
d_gene: .
j_gene: TRBJ2-5
v_gene: TRBV27

CDR3aa: CASSLAGHSTDTQYF
CDR3nt: TGTGCCAGCAGCCTAGCGGGACATAGCACAGATACGCAGTATTTT
abundance: .
d_gene: TRBD2
j_gene: TRBJ2-3
v_gene: TRBV9

CDR3aa: CASSEASSGRGEQYF
CDR3nt: TGTGCCAGCAGTGAAGCGTCTAGCGGGAGGGGCGAGCAGTACTTC
abundance: .
d_gene: TRBD2
j_gene: TRBJ2-7
v_gene: TRBV6-1

CDR3aa: CASSSAGAPDTQYF
CDR3nt: TGCGCCAGCAGCTCAGCGGGGGCCCCGGATACGCAGTATTTT
abundance: .
d_gene: TRBD2
j_gene: TRBJ2-3
v_gene: TRBV5-1